The text below deals with one T cell receptor beta chain. The V segment lost 0 bases and the J segment 7 bases; nucleotides outside the gene matches: 12. The CDR3 covers 18 residues. Germline CDR1 is WNHNN and CDR2 is SYGVQD (reference sequence). Per the original data handling: Nucleated cell number was recorded as an estimate derived from reference gene primer amplification. The method was immunoSEQ multiplex PCR; TCRdb's version includes in-frame clones alone and lacks a portion of them. That table furnishes V, J and clone size, whereas the DNA furnished D and trimming. Of about 120,000 clones listed, about 83% are singletons. The sample originates from a study of blood T cell repertoires in COVID-19.

The chain uses TRBV10-1 and TRBJ2-1; 10 bases map to TRBD2. Sequencing used peripheral blood. This receptor was obtained from a man in his sixties with acute or convalescent COVID-19. The DNA for the CDR3 is TGCGCCAGCAGTGAGTCGGGGGGTAGCGGGAGGAGGCGTAATGAGCAGTTCTTC. Amino acids: CASSESGGSGRRRNEQFF.